These T cell receptor beta chains were read from a single sample in a study of beta chain features in type 1 diabetes. Assay used: immunoSEQ multiplex PCR; TCRdb lists only in-frame clones, some missing. There are 500,000 to 800,000 clones in the sample; 12% occur only once, and around 0.12% lies in the top ten. Sequenced input: naive CD4+ T cells from blood. The receptor source for this set is a man aged 30 to 39 with type 1 diabetes. CDR3s leave out the opening cysteine and the closing phenylalanine or tryptophan. The D gene is left open where the match is weak. Clone size is shown for a subset of rows, as once, few, many or a class of expanded clone.

TRBV11-3	NA	few	ASSLGDHHTEAF
TRBV18	NA	few	ASSPGPPGYNSPLH
TRBV10-3	NA	NA	AISGDRQYDYGYT
TRBV9	TRBD1	NA	ASSVATVTGSEQF
TRBV7-7	NA	NA	ASSPTGGADTQY
TRBV19	NA	NA	ASNLWGVGGYT
TRBV5-1	TRBD1	few	ASSPGGSSNQPQH
TRBV9	NA	few	ASSVSGLAQETQY
TRBV6-4	NA	few	ASSLPGRRESGANVLT
TRBV28	NA	NA	ASSYGAILGEQY
TRBV29-1	NA	few	SVGNRALYEQY
TRBV28	TRBD1	few	ASSKTGELF
TRBV9	TRBD2	few	ASSVSGGSYNEQF
TRBV6-1	NA	NA	ASLGMASSHEQY
TRBV7-2	TRBD1	few	ASSLVGTGATSNPQH
TRBV29-1	NA	few	SVKGLYTGELF
TRBV27	TRBD2	few	ASSLSEAGGRTDTQY
TRBV7-2	NA	few	ASSSRRSGDNEQF
TRBV29-1	NA	few	SVSSARTEAF
TRBV28	NA	few	ASSDATSTDTQY
TRBV18	NA	few	ASSPEGNSNQPQH
TRBV4-2	TRBD1	NA	ASSQGQVVYEQY
TRBV27	NA	few	ASSFLLAGTGELF
TRBV7-9	TRBD2	NA	AAGGVQIAGLSTDTQY
TRBV5-5	NA	few	ASSLLGDTQY
TRBV9	NA	NA	ASREGTGEYTGELF
TRBV6-6	NA	NA	ASSREYNEQF
TRBV5-1	NA	few	ASSPGDLGQY
TRBV2	TRBD1	NA	ASSERTGREAEAF
TRBV1	NA	few	TSSLPGPGANVLT
TRBV2	TRBD2	NA	ASSETSGSTDTQY
TRBV7-9	NA	few	ASSPRLRGGQTDTQY
TRBV29-1	NA	few	SVDRGANVLT